This T cell receptor (beta chain) came from a study of breast tumors, draining lymph nodes, adjacent tissues. Study-wide results and caveats: Compared with lymph nodes, tumors were less diverse; compared with nontumor tissue, more.

The CDR3 covers 14 residues. V gave up 1 base and J gave up 3 bases, with 9 bases separating them. CDR1 is LGHDT, CDR2 YNNKEL, per germline (reference sequence). TCRdb reprocessed the multiplex PCR reads with MiXCR, giving one entry per CDR3 protein. The sample lists about 230,000 distinct CDR3 sequences, about 30% occurring once. This clonotype was picked up many times. No antigen is known for it. The lymph nodes were axillary draining lymph nodes from breast cancer patients. Sequencing was carried out using axillary lymph node tissue. This receptor was identified in a female donor with breast cancer. Some clones in this sample may be carry-over from other donors' samples. This sequence joins TRBV3-1 and TRBJ1-2; D perhaps matches TRBD1 (6 bases). The CDR3: CASSQGDIYYGYTF. The CDR3 bases are TGTGCCAGCAGCCAAGGGGACATTTACTATGGCTACACCTTC.